This TCR beta chain was captured by sequencing in a study of cytotoxic CD8 clonotypes in ibrutinib-treated CLL. Details on this clone: Its cognate antigen is unknown.

Findings and limits, study-wide: Sustained-remission and progressing patients diverged in sampling times.

Profiled with immunoSEQ multiplex PCR; TCRdb holds only in-frame clones, not every one. The profile shows 150,000 to 250,000 clones, about two thirds of them singletons. The sequence came from a human donor with chronic lymphocytic leukemia. Sequencing was performed on PBMCs, taken after 24 months of ibrutinib treatment.

CDR3 sequence: CASSLGTYEQYF. As DNA, the CDR3 is TGTGCCAGCAGCTTAGGGACCTACGAGCAGTACTTC. The J gene is TRBJ2-7, the V gene TRBV7-9; D gene unclear. Between the trimmed V and J ends, which lost 1 base and 2 bases, there was a span of 3 bases. The CDR3 extends over 12 amino acids. Germline V gene data show CDR1 as SEHNR and CDR2 as FQNEAQ (reference sequence). The full variable domain, its missing parts supplied by reference TRBV7-9 and TRBJ2-7, is DTGVSQNPRHKITKRGQNVTFRCDPISEHNRLYWYRQTLGQGPEFLTYFQNEAQLEKSRLLSDRFSAERPKGSFSTLEIQRTEQGDSAMYLCASSLGTYEQYFGPGTRLTVT.